This T cell receptor beta chain was retrieved from a study of cytomegalovirus exposure and HLA in healthy donors. Overall study findings and caveats: Relative to the approximately 700-donor mean, N-insertions were reportedly fewer in an Asian-associated ancestry cluster in a later analysis.

The PCR was carried out with 60 Vbeta primers and 13 Jbeta primers. Here immunoSEQ multiplex PCR was the method, and the copy in TCRdb shows in-frame clones only, minus some. The sample carries 100,000 to 150,000 clones, roughly four fifths recorded once. Turning to this clone: What it binds is not known.

Germline-derived CDR1 and CDR2 are MDHEN and SYDVKM. V lost 3 bases to trimming and J lost 5 bases, with 11 bases between them. The CDR3 sequence is 14 residues long. The TCR was taken from a girl aged 2 to 10 in good health and CMV-seronegative. Sequencing was performed on PBMCs. The chain uses TRBV28 and TRBJ2-1; unclear D gene. The CDR3 DNA is TGTGCCAGCAGTTTGGTTAGATCTAACAATGAGCAGTTCTTC. This encodes CASSLVRSNNEQFF.